What follows describes a single T cell receptor (beta chain). Sequenced by immunoSEQ multiplex PCR; TCRdb stores in-frame clones only, minus some. Among roughly 90,000 clones listed, roughly 87% were seen once. This sample is drawn from a study of OX40 agonist ivuxolimab in advanced cancers. The CDR3 has 14 amino acids. Trimming took 7 bases from V and 2 from J, leaving 13 bases between them. Per the germline V gene, CDR1 is SGHAT and CDR2 is FQNNGV. The gene calls are TRBV11-2 and TRBJ2-3; TRBD1 is a possible D gene (5 bases). The TCR sequence derives from an adult with an advanced solid tumor such as melanoma, head and neck, liver or kidney cancer. Sequencing was performed on CD4+ or CD8+ T cells sorted from blood, taken in a trial of the OX40 agonist ivuxolimab. This chain's CDR3 is CASKRRADTDTQYF. CDR3 DNA sequence: TGTGCCAGCAAGCGCAGGGCTGACACAGATACGCAGTATTTT.